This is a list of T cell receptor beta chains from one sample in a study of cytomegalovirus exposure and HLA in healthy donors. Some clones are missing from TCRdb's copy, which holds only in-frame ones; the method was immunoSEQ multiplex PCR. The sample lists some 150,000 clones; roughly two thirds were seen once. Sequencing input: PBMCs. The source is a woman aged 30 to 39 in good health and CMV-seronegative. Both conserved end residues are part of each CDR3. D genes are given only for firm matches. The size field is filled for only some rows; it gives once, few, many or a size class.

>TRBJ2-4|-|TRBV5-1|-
TGCGCCAGCAGCTTGCGGGGGGCGGTGAACATTCAGTACTTC
CASSLRGAVNIQYF
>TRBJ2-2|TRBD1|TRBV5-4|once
TGTGCCAGCAGCCACTGGGACAGAAACACCGGGGAGCTGTTTTTT
CASSHWDRNTGELFF
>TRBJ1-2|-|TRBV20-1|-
TGCAGTGCTAGGTACAAATATGGCTACACCTTC
CSARYKYGYTF
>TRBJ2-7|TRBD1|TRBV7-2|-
TGTGCCAGCAGTCACCCGGGACAGGGTCTTCTCGAGCAGTACTTC
CASSHPGQGLLEQYF
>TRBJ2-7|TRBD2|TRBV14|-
TGTGCCAGCAGCCAAGCCCCTCTTCGGACTAGCGGACCCTCCTACGAGCAGTACTTC
CASSQAPLRTSGPSYEQYF
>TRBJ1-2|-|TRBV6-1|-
TGTGCCAGCAGACTAAACTATGGCTACACCTTC
CASRLNYGYTF
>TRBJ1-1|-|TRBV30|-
TGTGCCGGGGGACAAGATACAGGAGCTTTCTTT
CAGGQDTGAFF
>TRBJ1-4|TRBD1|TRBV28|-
TGTGCCAGCAGGACCTATTCAGGGGGCGTAAACGGTGAAAAACTGTTTTTT
CASRTYSGGVNGEKLFF
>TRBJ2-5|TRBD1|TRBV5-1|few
TGCGCCAGCAGCTTGGGTAGGGGGCGGGAGACCCAGTACTTC
CASSLGRGRETQYF
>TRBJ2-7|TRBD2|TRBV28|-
TGTGCCAGCAGTCCCCTCCGGGACTATTACGAGCAGTACTTC
CASSPLRDYYEQYF
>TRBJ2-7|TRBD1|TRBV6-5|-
TGTGCCAGCACTCACGGGACAGGCCTTGGCGAGCAGTACTTC
CASTHGTGLGEQYF
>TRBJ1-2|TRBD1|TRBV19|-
TGTGCCAGTGGACAGGGAAACTATGGCTACACCTTC
CASGQGNYGYTF
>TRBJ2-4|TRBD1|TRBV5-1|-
TGCGCCAGCAGCTTCGCAGGGGGCTACGACATTCAGTACTTC
CASSFAGGYDIQYF
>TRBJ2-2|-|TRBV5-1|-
TGCGCCAGCAGCATCGGGACAACGAACACCGGGGAGCTGTTTTTT
CASSIGTTNTGELFF
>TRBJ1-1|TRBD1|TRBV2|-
TGTGCCAGCAGCTCGACAGGGGTGGGGACTGAAGCTTTCTTT
CASSSTGVGTEAFF
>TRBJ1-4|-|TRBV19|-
TGTGCCAGTAGGCCTTCCCTCAGGGCACCTAATGAAAAACTGTTTTTT
CASRPSLRAPNEKLFF
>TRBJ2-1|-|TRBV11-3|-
TGTGCCAGCAGTTTCGGACAGAACAATGAGCAGTTCTTC
CASSFGQNNEQFF
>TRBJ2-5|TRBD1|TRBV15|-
TGTGCCACCAGCACTCGGACAGGGCAAGAGACCCAGTACTTC
CATSTRTGQETQYF
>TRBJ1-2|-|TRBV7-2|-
TGTGCCAGCAGCCCGACTCCCCCTGGCTACACCTTC
CASSPTPPGYTF
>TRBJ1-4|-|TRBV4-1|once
TGCGCCAGCAGCCAAGATGGCAGGAAAGCAACTAATGAAAAACTGTTTTTT
CASSQDGRKATNEKLFF
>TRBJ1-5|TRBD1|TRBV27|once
TGTGCCAGCAGTTTAATGGCAGGGGGTCAGCCCCAGCATTTT
CASSLMAGGQPQHF